Each of the 22 T cell receptor beta chains below was sequenced from the same sample in a study of somatic mutations in cytotoxic T cells in rheumatoid arthritis. Generated by immunoSEQ multiplex PCR, the TCRdb table keeps only in-frame clones and is missing some. Of 12,000 or so clones in the sample, less than 90% are singletons; the top ten hold approximately 15%. Sequenced material: CD8+ T cells sorted from blood. The origin of the receptors is a woman aged 55-69 years in good health.

The V call is TRBV27, the J call TRBJ1-1, with 11 positions matching TRBD1. The CDR3 spans 14 residues. Losses at the gene ends were 4 bases for V and 5 bases for J; bases not matched to a gene: 3. Per germline, CDR1 MNHEY and CDR2 SMNVEV (reference sequence). CDR3 bases: TGTGCCAGCAGTTGGACAGGGGGCTCTACTGAAGCTTTCTTT. It specifies CASSWTGGSTEAFF.

The chain is built from TRBV6-1 and TRBJ1-4, with D possibly being TRBD1 (6 bases). This CDR3 comprises 15 residues. The V end was cut by 7 bases, the J end by 8 bases, with 20 bases between. CDR1 and CDR2 from the germline V gene are MNHNS and SASEGT. In nucleotides, the CDR3 is TGTGCCAGCAAAAACCGGGACATTGTTCAGGAAAAACTGTTTTTT. Protein sequence: CASKNRDIVQEKLFF.

The chain uses TRBV28 and TRBJ2-1; tentative D call: TRBD2 (6 bases). CDR1 is MDHEN and CDR2 is SYDVKM in the germline V gene. This CDR3 contains 14 residues. The V and J ends lost 3 bases and 4 bases respectively, with 10 bases between them. The CDR3 DNA follows: TGTGCCAGCAGTTTGGGGACTTCTTACAATGAGCAGTTCTTC. As protein: CASSLGTSYNEQFF.

The rearrangement uses TRBV19 and TRBJ1-2; possible D gene TRBD1, 6 bases. The germline V gene encodes CDR1 LNHDA and CDR2 SQIVND (reference sequence). Trimming removed 9 bases from V and 0 bases from J, with 11 bases in between. The CDR3 runs 13 residues. The CDR3 is CARGDTTNYGYTF. In DNA, the CDR3 is TGTGCCAGGGGGGACACCACTAACTATGGCTACACCTTC.

J is TRBJ1-6 and V is TRBV20-1, with 7 nucleotides matching TRBD1. CDR1 DFQATT and CDR2 SNEGSKA come from the germline V gene (reference sequence). Trimming removed 6 bases from V and 11 bases from J; junction bases left unmatched: 4. CDR3 size: 11 residues. The CDR3 sequence: CSARQGAPLHF. CDR3 coding DNA: TGCAGTGCAAGGCAGGGGGCACCCCTCCACTTT.

This sequence joins TRBV18 and TRBJ2-1; TRBD1 agrees at 7 bases. CDR1 is KGHSH, CDR2 LQKENI, per germline. V was pared by 2 bases and J by 7 bases, with 11 bases of the junction left unmatched. The CDR3 runs 16 residues. This CDR3 reads CASSPAITGTANEQFF. The CDR3 DNA reads TGTGCCAGCTCACCAGCCATCACCGGGACAGCAAATGAGCAGTTCTTC. Looking up the rest from reference TRBV18 and TRBJ2-1 gives the full variable domain: NAGVMQNPRHLVRRRGQEARLRCSPMKGHSHVYWYRQLPEEGLKFMVYLQKENIIDESGMPKERFSAEFPKEGPSILRIQQVVRGDSAAYFCASSPAITGTANEQFFGPGTRLTVL.

The sample holds one count of this clone. The chain recombines TRBV19 with TRBJ1-2; 10 positions agree with TRBD1. Germline V gene data show CDR1 as LNHDA and CDR2 as SQIVND (reference sequence). The CDR3 consists of 15 residues. V was clipped by 3 bases and J by 6 bases; unmatched bases: 7. DNA of the CDR3: TGTGCCAGTAGTATTCGTCGACAGGGGGCAGATGGCTACACCTTC. Translating gives CASSIRRQGADGYTF.

The chain employs TRBV2 and TRBJ1-2, with a weak D call TRBD1 (6 bases). The CDR3 has 16 amino acids. Trimming removed 3 bases from V and 0 bases from J, with 14 bases in between. The V gene's germline CDR1 is SNHLY and CDR2 FYNNEI. CDR3 residues: CASSDFRGGPNYGYTF. The CDR3 bases are TGTGCCAGCAGTGATTTCAGGGGTGGTCCTAACTATGGCTACACCTTC.

The gene calls are TRBV27 and TRBJ1-2; possibly TRBD1 for D (5 bases). CDR1 and CDR2 from the germline V gene are MNHEY and SMNVEV (reference sequence). The CDR3 spans 15 residues. Between the trimmed V and J ends, which lost 3 bases and 5 bases, there was a span of 16 bases. CDR3 nucleotides: TGTGCCAGCAGTTTCGGAGTCAGGGATATGTATGGCTACACCTTC. Residues: CASSFGVRDMYGYTF.

The V call is TRBV7-9, the J call TRBJ2-5; D possibly corresponds to TRBD2 (6 bases). Looked up from germline, CDR1 is SEHNR and CDR2 is FQNEAQ (reference sequence). CDR3 length: 15 amino acids. V lost 3 bases and J lost 4, with 15 bases in between. DNA of the CDR3: TGTGCCAGCAGCTTGTATTCTAGCGCAGGAGAGACCCAGTACTTC. It translates to CASSLYSSAGETQYF.

The chain joins TRBV7-9 to TRBJ2-2; the match to TRBD2 covers 7 bases. Germline values: CDR1 SEHNR, CDR2 FQNEAQ (reference sequence). V lost 1 base, J lost 3 bases, and 5 bases stayed unmatched. The CDR3 is made up of 16 amino acids. The CDR3 sequence is CASSLESGTHTGELFF. CDR3 in DNA: TGTGCCAGCAGCTTAGAAAGCGGGACTCACACCGGGGAGCTGTTTTTT.

This clone has just one count. The chain uses TRBV6-1 and TRBJ2-1; a weak D match, TRBD2 (6 bases). The length of the CDR3 is 15 residues. Germline CDR1 is MNHNS and CDR2 is SASEGT. The V end lost 4 bases, the J end lost 0 bases, and 10 bases lay between the germline ends. Here the CDR3 reads CASSGGDPSYNEQFF. The CDR3 bases are TGTGCCAGCAGTGGCGGGGACCCCTCCTACAATGAGCAGTTCTTC.

The chain recombines TRBV9 with TRBJ2-5, with 16 bases matching TRBD2. The CDR3 has 18 amino acids. Trimming took 4 bases from V and 7 from J; bases not matched to a gene: 13. Germline V gives CDR1 SGDLS, CDR2 YYNGEE. CDR3 residues: CASSSGTSGGGPLGTQYF. CDR3 bases: TGTGCCAGCAGCTCAGGGACTAGCGGGGGGGGACCCCTTGGGACCCAGTACTTC.

As regards this clone: Germline is not matched at one junction end, which may reflect a read error. This chain connects TRBV7-7 to TRBJ2-1; 9 nucleotides align to TRBD2. This CDR3 is 13 amino acids long. The V gene's germline CDR1 is SSHAT and CDR2 FNYEAQ (reference sequence). The CDR3 region is CASSSGLANEQFF. In DNA form, the CDR3 reads TGTGCTAGCAGCTCTGGACTAGCGAACGAGCAGTTCTTC.

This clone was seen just once. This rearrangement joins TRBV18 to TRBJ1-2; no clear D gene. Germline V gives CDR1 KGHSH, CDR2 LQKENI. The CDR3 has 16 residues. Deletions cut 0 bases from V and 2 bases from J, with 13 bases between. The CDR3 DNA is TGTGCCAGCTCACCACCGTGGACTTTTTGGAACTATGGCTACACCTTC. It encodes CASSPPWTFWNYGYTF.

The chain joins TRBV28 to TRBJ1-3; perhaps TRBD1 as D (5 bases). Germline V gives CDR1 MDHEN, CDR2 SYDVKM. The CDR3 is 14 residues long. Trimming stripped 8 bases from V and 0 bases from J, with 11 bases between. The CDR3 here is CASGARLSGNTIYF. The CDR3 DNA is TGTGCCAGCGGGGCGCGTCTCTCTGGAAACACCATATATTTT.

The chain joins TRBV28 to TRBJ2-2; 10 bases fit TRBD2. The CDR3 consists of 16 residues. Trimming cost V 10 bases and J 0 bases; bases outside gene matches: 8. The germline gives CDR1 MDHEN, CDR2 SYDVKM. The CDR3 coding sequence is TGTGCCACCAGGGCCCTAGCGGGGGCGAACACCGGGGAGCTGTTTTTT. It encodes CATRALAGANTGELFF.

CDR3 coding DNA: TGTGCCAGCAGCGTAGCGGGGACAGACTCCTACGAGCAGTACTTC. Amino acid sequence: CASSVAGTDSYEQYF. J is TRBJ2-7 and V is TRBV9; the match to TRBD1 covers 7 bases. The CDR3 is 15 residues long. The J segment lost 0 bases and the V segment lost 0 bases, leaving 3 bases of the junction unmatched. The germline gives CDR1 SGDLS, CDR2 YYNGEE.

The gene calls are TRBV15 and TRBJ2-6; no definite D call. The CDR3 extends over 13 amino acids. Per the germline V gene, CDR1 is LNHNV and CDR2 is YYDKDF (reference sequence). V was shortened by 4 bases and J by 4 bases, with 5 bases between the two germline ends. The CDR3 is CATSISGANVLTF. CDR3 nucleotides: TGTGCCACCAGCATTAGCGGGGCCAACGTCCTGACTTTC.

The chain combines TRBV5-4 with TRBJ2-1; D remains ambiguous. Germline CDR1 and CDR2: SGHNT and YYREEE (reference sequence). This CDR3 comprises 14 residues. Trimming pared 3 bases from V and 5 bases from J, leaving 12 bases between. The CDR3 nucleotides read TGTGCCAGCAGCTGGAGTCCGGGTGACAATGAGCAGTTCTTC. Its translation is CASSWSPGDNEQFF.

The chain joins TRBV7-9 to TRBJ2-3, with 8 bases matching TRBD2. The CDR3 is 16 residues long. The J segment lost 3 bases and the V segment lost 5 bases, leaving 10 bases of the junction unmatched. Germline CDR1 reads SEHNR; CDR2 reads FQNEAQ (reference sequence). CDR3 protein: CASSISGGGTTDTQYF. The CDR3 DNA reads as TGTGCCAGCAGCATTTCGGGAGGGGGAACGACAGATACGCAGTATTTT.

In its sample, this clone was seen a few times. The chain employs TRBV7-8 and TRBJ1-2; the D gene is possibly TRBD1 (5 bases). The germline V and J ends were trimmed by 4 bases and 0 bases, with 15 bases remaining between them. The germline gives CDR1 SGHVS, CDR2 FQNEAQ. This CDR3 is built from 16 residues. The CDR3 protein is CASSSVGGGANYGYTF. As DNA, the CDR3 is TGTGCCAGCAGCTCGGTGGGGGGGGGAGCTAACTATGGCTACACCTTC.